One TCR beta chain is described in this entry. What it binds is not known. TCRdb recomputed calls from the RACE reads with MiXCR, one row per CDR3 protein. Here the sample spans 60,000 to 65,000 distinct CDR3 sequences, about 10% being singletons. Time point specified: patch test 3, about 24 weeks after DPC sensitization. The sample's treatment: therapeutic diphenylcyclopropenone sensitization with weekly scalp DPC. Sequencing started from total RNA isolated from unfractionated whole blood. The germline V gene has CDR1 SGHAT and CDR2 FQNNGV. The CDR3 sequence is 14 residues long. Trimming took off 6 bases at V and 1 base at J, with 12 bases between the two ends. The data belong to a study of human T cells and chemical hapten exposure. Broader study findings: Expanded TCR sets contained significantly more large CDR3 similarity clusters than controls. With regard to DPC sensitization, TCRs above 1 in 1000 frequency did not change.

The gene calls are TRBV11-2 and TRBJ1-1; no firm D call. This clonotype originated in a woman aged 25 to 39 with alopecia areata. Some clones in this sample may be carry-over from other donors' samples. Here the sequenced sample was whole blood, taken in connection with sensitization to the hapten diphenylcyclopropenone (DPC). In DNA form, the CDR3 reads TGTGCCAGCAGACCGCCCAGACAGAACACTGAAGCTTTCTTT. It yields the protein CASRPPRQNTEAFF.